This T cell receptor (beta chain) was identified during a study of cytomegalovirus exposure and HLA in healthy donors (dated by TCRdb to the late 2010s). General notes on the study: In an earlier analysis of under 750 of the donors, 276 Gb of sequence data and some 120 million unique TCR beta sequences from about 179 million T cells were reported. Roughly 310 gigabases of sequencing data and tens of millions of unique TCR sequences were included in an early release covering 550 to 800 HLA-typed donors. Of the 300 to 450 genotyped donors, 65% to 90% were placed in the genetic ancestry cluster associated with self-reported Caucasian donors. The study aimed to test whether signatures of past pathogen exposure could be identified by cataloging public T cell receptors. The T cell repertoires of 666 subjects were profiled by immunosequencing and related to cytomegalovirus serostatus. A separate validation cohort of more than 100 different subjects was used in addition to the roughly 620-subject first cohort. To predict cytomegalovirus infection status, the study combined high-throughput TCR immunosequencing, statistical association of individual TCRs with disease status, and machine learning. In a later analysis, previously published TCR beta repertoires from 550 to 750 donors were re-analyzed and high-resolution HLA genotyping was added so that TCR occurrence patterns could be studied. In the later analysis, no new phenotypic data were used to find candidate immune exposures; instead, reliance was placed on TCR beta sequences and their occurrence across donors. To decide whether each TCR beta V gene segment behaved as functional or pseudogenic, an earlier analysis of some 570 of the donors relied on high-throughput TCR beta sequencing. Donor age, sex, ethnicity and CMV serostatus were compiled together with the repertoire data. A later genetic analysis used genome-wide SNP genotypes for about 55% of the 666 donors, treating that subset as a discovery cohort. Every repertoire in the discovery cohort had been generated on one and the same sequencing platform. Both class I and class II loci were covered by HLA typing, at four-digit resolution. The number of typed donors differed by locus: roughly 629-630 for A, B, C, DRB1 and DQB1; 500 to 550 for DQA1; approximately 600 for DPA1; and about 470 for DPB1. A handful of DR-DQ haplotypes were handled as single units for association and clustering because linkage in the cohort was strong. Among around 400 genotyped donors of the cohort, an average of approximately 200,000 unique TCR beta nucleotide sequences was sequenced per donor, of which approximately 19% were non-productive.

Library prep was done by the immunoSEQ multiplex PCR assay. For the multiplex PCR, a mixture combining 60 forward primers for TCR Vbeta segments and 13 reverse primers for TCR Jbeta segments was used. The CDR3 region of rearranged TCR beta genes was amplified from genomic DNA by a multiplex PCR assay. The Illumina HiSeq System was used to sequence the amplified TCR beta libraries as 87-base-pair reads. The original methods were these. Across the 700 or so repertoires, a later analysis counted some 80 million unique TCR beta chains, roughly 11 million of which were shared by at least two donors. A nearest-neighbor algorithm error-corrected the raw reads and collapsed the reads into unique sequences, merging closely related sequences to remove PCR and sequencing errors. V, D and J gene segments were assigned by aligning CDR3 sequences to IMGT reference sequences. For a sequence to be retained, a match of at least six nucleotides to both a V gene segment and a J gene segment was required. Rearrangements were called productive when the CDR3 lacked stop codons and stayed in frame with V and J; all others were non-productive. CDR3 was defined according to IMGT convention as the region running from the second conserved V-encoded cysteine to the conserved J-encoded phenylalanine. The earlier analysis of 500 to 650 of the donors excluded any sequence lacking an unambiguous match to a single V gene segment. An earlier analysis of a few hundred of the donors classified V segments as functional when productive rearrangements were above 56.7% and as segregating when the standard deviation between donors was above 5%. A statistical classification framework was built to diagnose cytomegalovirus status from the catalog of TCR beta chain sequences. In a later analysis, V and J genes were assigned by comparing TCR nucleotide sequences against IMGT/GENE-DB human TR gene sequences. In a later analysis, CDR3 sequences and most-parsimonious VDJ recombination scenarios were assigned using the TCRdist pipeline. In a later analysis, every TCR beta chain was defined by the combination of its CDR3 amino acid sequence and its V-gene family, and reads without a unique V-gene family were dropped. As a way to deal with suspected cross-contamination and a sequencing artifact, a later analysis dropped roughly 620 nucleotide sequences that were highly shared and had low generation probability. For each public chain, a later analysis derived a clonal expansion index from normalized ranks of inferred template counts within each repertoire. Generation probabilities in a later analysis came from a VDJ recombination model fitted to out-of-frame rearrangements, and those results were checked against IGoR. A later analysis scored TCR-TCR, TCR-HLA and TCR-CMV co-occurrence with hypergeometric tests, applying a repertoire-size bias correction to TCR pairs. To estimate false discovery rates, a later analysis permuted the HLA or CMV assignments 20 times. In a later analysis, co-occurring TCRs were grouped using DBSCAN, and TCRdist sequence similarity was added for clustering within HLA-allele-positive subsets. Repertoires with fewer than 30,000 or more than 120,000 public chains, plus five repertoires with anomalous nucleotide sharing, were excluded from co-occurrence clustering. Not all clones reach the TCRdb copy of this immuneACCESS table, which keeps in-frame sequences only. Checked studies attribute under half of the gap to unresolved V genes and leave the rest unexplained. That table supplies the V and J calls and clone size; D and trimming were determined from the DNA. In all, the sample holds about 180,000 clones, and over 75% of those were seen once. Less than 0.65% of the sample belongs to the ten largest clones.

The cohort comprised some 680 healthy bone marrow donors. At the time of sampling, every cohort member was nominally healthy, though immune exposures that went unrecorded were likely present. The donor was CMV seronegative and was included in the group of over 300 seronegative cohort members. A peripheral blood sample was collected from each donor, and TCR beta sequencing was performed on peripheral blood mononuclear cells. Genomic DNA extraction from the blood cell samples was performed with the Qiagen DNeasy Blood Extraction Kit. Results the study describes overall, beyond this receptor: For the cohort, immune exposure information was limited to CMV serostatus. The classifier was reported to diagnose cytomegalovirus status with high specificity and sensitivity in both the original cohort and the validation cohort. According to a later analysis, parvovirus B19, influenza, CMV and Epstein-Barr virus appeared linked to several top co-occurrence clusters. Presence/absence analyses assumed roughly uniform sequencing depth across donors, an assumption that may not hold. A group of highly shared sequence variants was considered likely to be a technical artifact of the sequencing pipeline. Roughly 17 rarely observed V segments, including chromosome 9 orphons, were excluded from the earlier analysis of just under 600 of the donors because counts were too low. Strong co-occurrence of HLA alleles, especially DR and DQ, made assigning TCR associations to individual alleles difficult. A further reported finding was that TCR beta sequences accurately predicted the HLA-A and HLA-B alleles for most subjects in the first cohort. An association between a missense DCLRE1C variant and V-gene and J-gene trimming of TCR beta chains was found in a later genetic analysis and replicated in an independent cohort. According to a later analysis, TCR association rates differed among HLA loci, with DRB1 alleles showing the most associated TCRs and HLA-C alleles showing the fewest. The study gave a list of some 150 TCR beta chains associated with cytomegalovirus. In a later analysis, HLA-associated TCR beta chains showed more clonal expansion and lower generation probabilities than non-associated chains that were equally common. Because some donors lacked HLA typing at each locus, the association tests relied only on the typed subset. The cohort was sequenced for TCR beta chains only, and without alpha or paired-chain data the features that could be detected were limited. The authors suggested that the approach could potentially be generalized to other disease states and immunological phenotypes. In an earlier analysis of approximately 590 of the donors, most TCR beta V segments appeared in productive rearrangements about 87% or about 30% of the time, broadly matching IMGT annotations. Specific HLA alleles were associated with 15,000 to 20,000 TCR beta sequences at a false discovery rate of 0.05 in a later analysis. In vitro tests confirmed that three of the cytomegalovirus-associated TCR beta chains recognize cytomegalovirus antigens. A later genetic analysis reported fewer N-insertions in productive TCRs among donors in an Asian-associated ancestry cluster than the roughly 670-donor mean. Correlated functional status among segregating V segments might be attributable to linkage disequilibrium, but an unknown experimental factor could not be ruled out. In a later analysis, most CMV-associated TCR beta chains were found to appear HLA-restricted, with HLA associations seemingly driven largely by CMV exposure. Most TCR sequences were seen in very few donors, while some public TCRs were found in many individuals. Some IMGT-functional V segments, including TRBV6-2 and TRBV6-3, could not be distinguished by the 87-base-pair reads and were therefore excluded.

Trimming removed 0 bases from V and 7 bases from J, leaving 10 bases between the germline ends. The germline V gene yields SGHRS for CDR1 and YFSETQ for CDR2. There are 13 amino acids in the CDR3, from cysteine to phenylalanine inclusive. The DNA shown is the 39-base CDR3, in frame from base 1. This clone was seen more than once but under ten times. Its antigen has not been determined. No base-level quality is on record; no much larger clone is a single base apart. This TCR derives from a woman between 45 and 65 years old in good health and CMV-seronegative. What was sequenced was PBMCs. Recombination linked TRBV5-1 to TRBJ1-2; no D segment can be confidently identified. The CDR3 sequence is CASSLEAEAGYTF. The base sequence is TGCGCCAGCAGCTTGGAGGCCGAGGCTGGCTACACCTTC.